A single T cell receptor beta chain is shown here with its context. The antigen remains undetermined. The study ran its PCR with 60 Vbeta and 13 Jbeta primers. Measured with immunoSEQ multiplex PCR; TCRdb has only the in-frame clones, and not every one. Of roughly 130,000 clones listed, around 74% are singletons. These data originate in a study of cytomegalovirus exposure and HLA in healthy donors. Study as a whole: Among about 179 million T cells, an earlier analysis found roughly 100 million unique TCR beta sequences. An early data release held approximately 85 million unique TCRs from HLA-typed donors. Points from the study as a whole: In a later analysis, HLA-C alleles had the fewest associated TCRs, DRB1 alleles the most. In a later analysis, common viral pathogens appeared linked to several of the most significant clusters.

V lost 10 bases and J 2 bases, leaving 19 bases between the germline ends. Per the germline V gene, CDR1 is SGHTA and CDR2 is FQGTGA. The CDR3 spans 15 residues. The rearrangement uses TRBV7-3 and TRBJ2-3; maybe TRBD2 (5 bases). The sample comprised PBMCs. This receptor was obtained from a young man in good health and CMV-seropositive. CDR3 amino acids: CATGRGGLNTDTQYF. The CDR3 DNA reads as TGTGCCACCGGACGAGGAGGCCTCAACACAGATACGCAGTATTTT.